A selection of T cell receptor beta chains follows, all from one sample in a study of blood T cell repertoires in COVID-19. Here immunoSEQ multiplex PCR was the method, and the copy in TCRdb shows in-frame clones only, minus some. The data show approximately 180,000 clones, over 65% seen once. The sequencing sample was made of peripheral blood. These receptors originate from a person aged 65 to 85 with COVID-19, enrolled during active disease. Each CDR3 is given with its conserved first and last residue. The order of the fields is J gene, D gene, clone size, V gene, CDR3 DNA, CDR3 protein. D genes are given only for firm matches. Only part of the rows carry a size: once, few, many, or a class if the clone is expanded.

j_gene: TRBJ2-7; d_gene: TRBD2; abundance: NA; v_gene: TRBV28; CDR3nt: TGTGCCAGCAGATCCGCTAGCGGGAGGGCCCACGAGCAGTACTTC; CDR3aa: CASRSASGRAHEQYF
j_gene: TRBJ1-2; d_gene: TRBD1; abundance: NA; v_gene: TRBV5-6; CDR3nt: TGTGCCAGCAGCGTTTCCGGGACAGGGATTAACTATGGCTACACCTTC; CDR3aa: CASSVSGTGINYGYTF
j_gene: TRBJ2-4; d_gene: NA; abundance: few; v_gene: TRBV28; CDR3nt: TGTGCCAGCAGCAATGGAGGGAACAAAAACATTCAGTACTTC; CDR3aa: CASSNGGNKNIQYF
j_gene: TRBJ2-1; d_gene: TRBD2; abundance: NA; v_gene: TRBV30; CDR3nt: TGTGCCTGGAAGATAGCGGGATCCTACAATGAGCAGTTCTTC; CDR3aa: CAWKIAGSYNEQFF
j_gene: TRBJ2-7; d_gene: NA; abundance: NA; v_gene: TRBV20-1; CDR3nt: TGCAGTGCTAGACAGGGGCGCGAGCAGTACTTC; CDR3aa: CSARQGREQYF
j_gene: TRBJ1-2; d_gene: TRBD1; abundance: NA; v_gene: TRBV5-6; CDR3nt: TGTGCCAGCACCTTAAAACTAACAGGGGTGGGTGGCTACACCTTC; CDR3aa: CASTLKLTGVGGYTF
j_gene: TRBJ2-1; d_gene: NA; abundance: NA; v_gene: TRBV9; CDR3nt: TGTGCCAGCAGCGAGACGGGGAGCTCCTACAATGAGCAGTTCTTC; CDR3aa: CASSETGSSYNEQFF
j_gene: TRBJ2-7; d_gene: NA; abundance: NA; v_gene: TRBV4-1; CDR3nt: TGCGCCAGCAGCTTTCGTGCGAAGCAGTACTTC; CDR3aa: CASSFRAKQYF
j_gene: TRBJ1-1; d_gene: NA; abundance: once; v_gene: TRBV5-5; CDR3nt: TGTGCCAGCCGCGCTTCAACAGGGTCACGCACTGAAGCTTTCTTT; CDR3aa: CASRASTGSRTEAFF
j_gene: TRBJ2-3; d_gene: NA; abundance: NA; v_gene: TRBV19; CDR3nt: TGTGCCAGTAGTACAGGCGGGGGCTACCCCACAGATACGCAGTATTTT; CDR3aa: CASSTGGGYPTDTQYF
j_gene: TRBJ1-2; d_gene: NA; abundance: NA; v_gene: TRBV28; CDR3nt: TGTGCCAGCACCCGGACACGCTGGAACTATGGCTACACCTTC; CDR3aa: CASTRTRWNYGYTF
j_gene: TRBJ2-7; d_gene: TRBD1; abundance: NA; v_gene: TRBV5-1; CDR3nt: TGCGCCAGCAGCGGACCAGGGACAGGGGCGTCAAGCGAGCAGTACTTC; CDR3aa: CASSGPGTGASSEQYF
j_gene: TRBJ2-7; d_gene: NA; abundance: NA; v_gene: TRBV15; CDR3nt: TGTGCCACCAGCAGAGAATACTCTCTCTCCTACGAGCAGTACTTC; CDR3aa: CATSREYSLSYEQYF
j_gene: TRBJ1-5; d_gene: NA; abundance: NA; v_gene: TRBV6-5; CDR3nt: TGTGCCAGCAGAAGACCAGGGGGCAATCAGCCCCAGCATTTT; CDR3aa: CASRRPGGNQPQHF
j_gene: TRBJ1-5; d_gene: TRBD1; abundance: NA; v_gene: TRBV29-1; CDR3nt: TGCAGCGCCACCTTCGACAGGGCAGGACAGCCCCAGCATTTT; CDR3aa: CSATFDRAGQPQHF
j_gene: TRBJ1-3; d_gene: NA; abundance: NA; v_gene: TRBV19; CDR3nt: TGTGCCAGTATTAACCGGGACAACAAGCAAAACACCATATATTTT; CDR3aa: CASINRDNKQNTIYF
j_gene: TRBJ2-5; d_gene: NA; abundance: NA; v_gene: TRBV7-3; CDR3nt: TGTGCCAGCAGCTCCGGGGGTCAAGAGACCCAGTACTTC; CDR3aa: CASSSGGQETQYF
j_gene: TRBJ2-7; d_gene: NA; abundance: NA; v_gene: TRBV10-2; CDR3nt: TGCGCCAGCCAGTGGGCCAGTGACACCTACGAGCAGTACTTC; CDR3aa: CASQWASDTYEQYF
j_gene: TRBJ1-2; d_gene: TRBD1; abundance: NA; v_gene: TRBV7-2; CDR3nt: TGTGCCAGCAGCTTAGCGGGACAGGCCCGGTGGTACTATGGCTACACCTTC; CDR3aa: CASSLAGQARWYYGYTF
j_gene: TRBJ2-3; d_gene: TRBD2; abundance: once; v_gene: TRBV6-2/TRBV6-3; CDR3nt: TGTGCCAGCAGTTACTCGACGACTAGCGGATGGGGCACAGATACGCAGTATTTT; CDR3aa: CASSYSTTSGWGTDTQYF
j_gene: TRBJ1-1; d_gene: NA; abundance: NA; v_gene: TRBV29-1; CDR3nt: TGCAGCGTTGAAGAAACGAGGGGGTATGGCACTGAAGCTTTCTTT; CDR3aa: CSVEETRGYGTEAFF
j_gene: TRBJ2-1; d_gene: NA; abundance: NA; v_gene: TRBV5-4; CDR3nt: TGTGCCAGCAGCCCCGGGACTCTCAATGAGCAGTTCTTC; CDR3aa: CASSPGTLNEQFF